These 23 T cell receptor beta chains came from one sample sequenced in a study of cytomegalovirus exposure and HLA in healthy donors. Primers included in the PCR were 60 Vbeta and 13 Jbeta primers. The data were produced by immunoSEQ multiplex PCR, yet TCRdb's version contains in-frame clones alone and is incomplete. The sample has 150,000 to 200,000 clones, 80% to 85% seen once. Source material: PBMCs. These receptors came from a human donor in good health.

This clone is a singleton in its sample. V and J are TRBV4-2 and TRBJ1-1, with D possibly matching TRBD1 (5 bases). Germline V lookup: CDR1 LGHNA, CDR2 YNFKEQ. Trimming removed 4 bases from V and 1 base from J, with 13 bases in between. The CDR3 covers 15 residues. The CDR3 loop is CASSPTGGGNTEAFF. The CDR3 DNA reads as TGTGCCAGCAGCCCGACCGGGGGGGGGAACACTGAAGCTTTCTTT.

In its sample, this clone was seen a few times. The J gene is TRBJ2-7, the V gene TRBV11-2, with 7 bases matching TRBD1. The germline V gene encodes CDR1 SGHAT and CDR2 FQNNGV. J gave up 12 bases and V 2 bases, and 16 bases lay outside the gene matches. CDR3 size: 15 residues. The CDR3 here is CASSLISGQDRLLYF. The CDR3 DNA reads TGTGCCAGCAGCTTAATTTCCGGACAGGACAGGCTTTTGTACTTC.

This clone was found once. The chain joins TRBV27 to TRBJ2-7; 9 positions match TRBD2. The length of the CDR3 is 15 residues. In germline, CDR1 is MNHEY, CDR2 SMNVEV (reference sequence). V trimming: 5 bases; J trimming: 6 bases; junction bases outside the gene matches: 11. The CDR3 region has the DNA TGTGCCAGCAGTACCGGGCCGACTAGCGGTATCGAGCAGTACTTC. Amino acid sequence: CASSTGPTSGIEQYF.

A single count supports this clone. The chain joins TRBV9 to TRBJ1-4; no definite D call. There are 13 residues in the CDR3. V lost 4 bases, J lost 8 bases, and 12 bases lay in between. Germline values: CDR1 SGDLS, CDR2 YYNGEE. CDR3 sequence: CASSWAEGEKLFF. The CDR3 nucleotides read TGTGCCAGCAGCTGGGCCGAGGGAGAAAAACTGTTTTTT.

The chain links TRBV4-2 to TRBJ2-7; 8 positions match TRBD1. Germline-derived CDR1 and CDR2 are LGHNA and YNFKEQ. The CDR3 totals 16 residues. Trimming took 1 base from V and 3 from J; bases not matched to a gene: 8. The CDR3 region has the DNA TGTGCCAGCAGCCAAGTGGGGCAGGGGGCGAGCTACGAGCAGTACTTC. This translates into CASSQVGQGASYEQYF.

The chain employs TRBV9 and TRBJ2-7, with 7 bases aligning to TRBD1. CDR3 size: 15 residues. Germline loops: CDR1 SGDLS, CDR2 YYNGEE. Trimming took 0 bases from V and 3 from J; bases not matched to a gene: 6. The DNA for the CDR3 is TGTGCCAGCAGCGTAGTGCAGGGGGAACTCTACGAGCAGTACTTC. It translates to CASSVVQGELYEQYF.

This clone has just a few counts. The rearrangement links TRBV28 to TRBJ1-2; perhaps TRBD1 as D (6 bases). Germline V gene sequence: CDR1 MDHEN, CDR2 SYDVKM. CDR3 length equals 18 residues. V shed 7 bases and J shed 5 bases, with 29 bases lying between them. CDR3 protein: CASNPLVPSIDRRYGYTF. In nucleotides, the CDR3 is TGTGCCAGCAACCCTCTGGTCCCTTCGATCGACAGGAGATATGGCTACACCTTC.

The chain links TRBV4-3 to TRBJ2-7, with TRBD2 matching over 10 bases. The trim removed 1 base at V and 3 bases at J, leaving 6 bases unmatched. Germline CDR1 is LGHNA and CDR2 is YSLEER. The CDR3 runs to 16 residues. The CDR3 nucleotides are TGCGCCAGCAGCCAAGGGACTAGCGGAAGTTACTACGAGCAGTACTTC. It encodes CASSQGTSGSYYEQYF.

The chain carries TRBV4-3 and TRBJ1-2; no clear D. The germline V gene has CDR1 LGHNA and CDR2 YSLEER. The V end was cut by 1 base, the J end by 8 bases, with 14 bases between. The CDR3 contains 14 residues. CDR3 coding DNA: TGCGCCAGCAGCCAAGGGGGAGGAGTAGTGGGCTACACCTTC. Its translation is CASSQGGGVVGYTF.

V usage is TRBV7-9 and J usage is TRBJ2-5; no firm D call. The V and J ends lost 2 bases and 2 bases respectively, with 6 bases between them. CDR3 size: 13 residues. Germline CDR1 SEHNR, CDR2 FQNEAQ (reference sequence). Here the CDR3 reads CASSLSVQETQYF. The CDR3 DNA follows: TGTGCCAGCAGCTTATCGGTGCAAGAGACCCAGTACTTC. Looking up the rest from reference TRBV7-9 and TRBJ2-5 gives the full variable domain: DTGVSQNPRHKITKRGQNVTFRCDPISEHNRLYWYRQTLGQGPEFLTYFQNEAQLEKSRLLSDRFSAERPKGSFSTLEIQRTEQGDSAMYLCASSLSVQETQYFGPGTRLLVL.

The chain carries TRBV6-5 and TRBJ1-1; 7 nucleotides line up with TRBD1. This CDR3 contains 13 residues. Germline CDR1 is MNHEY and CDR2 is SVGAGI. Losses at the gene ends were 6 bases for V and 7 bases for J; bases not matched to a gene: 8. The CDR3 loop reads CASSDHRGREAFF. Written as DNA, the CDR3 is TGTGCCAGCAGCGACCACAGGGGCCGTGAAGCTTTCTTT.

This clone was counted a few times. The chain uses TRBV5-1 and TRBJ1-2, with D unresolved. Per the germline V gene, CDR1 is SGHRS and CDR2 is YFSETQ. The V end was cut by 3 bases, the J end by 8 bases, with 17 bases between. There are 14 residues in the CDR3. The CDR3 region is CASSSTTDWRGYTF. The CDR3 DNA reads TGCGCCAGCAGCTCCACCACTGACTGGAGGGGCTACACCTTC.

This clone appeared a few times. V and J are TRBV4-3 and TRBJ1-1, with D hard to call. The CDR3 spans 14 residues. The V gene lost 0 bases and the J gene lost 2 bases, with 7 bases spanning the gap. Per germline, CDR1 LGHNA and CDR2 YSLEER. The CDR3, as DNA: TGCGCCAGCAGCCAAGATCTCGTAAACACTGAAGCTTTCTTT. Amino acids: CASSQDLVNTEAFF.

This chain joins TRBV5-1 and TRBJ1-2; TRBD1 matches at 7 bases. The CDR3 contains 14 residues. Trimming removed 1 base from V and 3 bases from J; junction bases left unmatched: 3. The germline V gene encodes CDR1 SGHRS and CDR2 YFSETQ. CDR3 nucleotides: TGCGCCAGCAGCTTGCAGGGGGGTGACTATGGCTACACCTTC. This encodes CASSLQGGDYGYTF. Drawing the rest from reference TRBV5-1 and TRBJ1-2, the complete variable domain is KAGVTQTPRYLIKTRGQQVTLSCSPISGHRSVSWYQQTPGQGLQFLFEYFSETQRNKGNFPGRFSGRQFSNSRSEMNVSTLELGDSALYLCASSLQGGDYGYTFGSGTRLTVV.

V gene TRBV11-2 combines with J gene TRBJ2-7; D not certain. Between the trimmed V and J ends, which lost 3 bases and 3 bases, there was a span of 9 bases. Germline-derived CDR1 and CDR2 are SGHAT and FQNNGV. The CDR3 is made up of 13 amino acids. CDR3 in amino acids: CASSFRRFYEQYF. CDR3 nucleotides: TGTGCCAGCAGCTTTAGGAGATTCTACGAGCAGTACTTC.

The rearrangement joins TRBV2 to TRBJ2-3, with D uncertain. Trimming left V 6 bases short and J 4 bases short, with 8 bases between. Germline CDR1 and CDR2: SNHLY and FYNNEI. This CDR3 contains 12 residues. This CDR3 is CASRVTADTQYF. The CDR3 DNA reads as TGTGCCAGCAGGGTGACTGCAGATACGCAGTATTTT.

The chain employs TRBV6-6 and TRBJ1-2; 8 bases are a match to TRBD1. With V trimmed by 6 bases and J by 8 bases, 17 bases remained unmatched. From germline, CDR1 is MNHNY and CDR2 SVGAGI (reference sequence). This CDR3 contains 16 residues. CDR3 sequence (DNA): TGTGCCAGCAGCGAGAACTGGACAGGGCTAACTAGGGGCTACACCTTC. Translating gives CASSENWTGLTRGYTF.

CDR3 sequence: CASSLARDRAGEKLFF. CDR3 bases: TGTGCCAGCAGCTTAGCGCGAGACAGGGCGGGTGAAAAACTGTTTTTT. The chain has TRBV7-8 and TRBJ1-4, with 7 bases that match TRBD1. V trimming: 0 bases; J trimming: 7 bases; junction bases outside the gene matches: 8. Germline V gene sequence: CDR1 SGHVS, CDR2 FQNEAQ. The CDR3 sequence is 16 residues long.

The chain uses TRBV14 and TRBJ1-1, with 8 bases matching TRBD1. The V and J ends lost 4 bases and 4 bases, in that order; junction bases with no gene match: 11. CDR3 length: 16 amino acids. Germline V lookup: CDR1 SGHDN, CDR2 FVKESK. This CDR3 is CASSPRTGKLVTEAFF. The DNA of the CDR3 is TGTGCCAGCAGCCCAAGGACAGGGAAATTAGTCACTGAAGCTTTCTTT.

This rearrangement joins TRBV7-7 to TRBJ2-3; 7 nucleotides match TRBD2. Germline values: CDR1 SSHAT, CDR2 FNYEAQ (reference sequence). The CDR3 has 14 residues. This chain's CDR3 is CASAGAGVTDTQYF. The DNA for the CDR3 is TGTGCTAGCGCCGGTGCGGGGGTAACAGATACGCAGTATTTT. The whole variable domain, remainder taken from reference TRBV7-7 and TRBJ2-3, is GAGVSQSPRYKVTKRGQDVTLRCDPISSHATLYWYQQALGQGPEFLTYFNYEAQPDKSGLPSDRFSAERPEGSISTLTIQRTEQRDSAMYRCASAGAGVTDTQYFGPGTRLTVL.

The V and J genes are TRBV5-4 and TRBJ2-5, with D tentatively TRBD2 (6 bases). The V end lost 4 bases, the J end lost 0 bases, and 13 bases lay between the germline ends. The CDR3 is made up of 15 amino acids. CDR1 is SGHNT, CDR2 YYREEE, per germline (reference sequence). The CDR3 is CASSGGEGDQETQYF. DNA of the CDR3: TGTGCCAGCAGCGGAGGGGAAGGGGACCAAGAGACCCAGTACTTC.

This sequence joins TRBV27 and TRBJ2-1; 7 bases line up with TRBD1. Germline trimming cut 5 bases from V and 6 bases from J; bases unmatched to any gene: 7. The CDR3 spans 14 residues. Germline V gene sequence: CDR1 MNHEY, CDR2 SMNVEV (reference sequence). The CDR3 spells CASSPGQSINEQFF. The CDR3 bases are TGTGCCAGCAGTCCGGGACAGTCTATCAATGAGCAGTTCTTC.

V usage is TRBV4-1 and J usage is TRBJ1-1, with D tentatively TRBD1 (6 bases). V was trimmed by 3 bases and J by 2 bases, leaving 25 bases between them. The CDR3 spans 19 residues. Germline lookup yields CDR1 MGHRA and CDR2 YSYEKL. This CDR3 is CASSQGGWDTRTSNTEAFF. The CDR3 DNA is TGCGCCAGCAGCCAGGGGGGGTGGGACACCCGGACCTCCAACACTGAAGCTTTCTTT.